These T cell receptor beta chains were read from a single sample in a study of blood T cell repertoires in COVID-19. Method: immunoSEQ multiplex PCR; TCRdb's copy keeps in-frame clones and lacks some. This sample yields around 190,000 clones, of which over 80% are seen a single time; roughly 7.1% belongs to the top ten. Sequencing used peripheral blood. These receptors were collected from a woman aged 55-70 years with COVID-19, enrolled during active disease. Each CDR3 is given with its conserved first and last residue. Each record gives: D gene, V gene, clone size, J gene, CDR3 DNA, CDR3 protein. The D gene is left open where the match is weak. Clone size is given for some rows only: seen once, a few or many times, or a class if the clone is expanded.

D gene: -
V gene: TRBV4-3
clone size: -
J gene: TRBJ2-4
CDR3 DNA: TGCGCCAGCAGCCGGGCATGGACTGGGGCCAAAAACATTCAGTACTTC
CDR3 protein: CASSRAWTGAKNIQYF

D gene: TRBD1
V gene: TRBV28
clone size: -
J gene: TRBJ1-2
CDR3 DNA: TGTGCCACCGTAGACAGGGCAGACTATGGCTACACCTTC
CDR3 protein: CATVDRADYGYTF

D gene: TRBD1
V gene: TRBV6-2/TRBV6-3
clone size: -
J gene: TRBJ1-5
CDR3 DNA: TGTGCCAGCAGTTCGAAGACAGGGATCGTCCATCAGCCCCAGCATTTT
CDR3 protein: CASSSKTGIVHQPQHF

D gene: TRBD1
V gene: TRBV19
clone size: -
J gene: TRBJ2-5
CDR3 DNA: TGTGCCAGTAGTGACCGGACAGGGCGGGAGACCCAGTACTTC
CDR3 protein: CASSDRTGRETQYF

D gene: -
V gene: TRBV7-2
clone size: -
J gene: TRBJ2-2
CDR3 DNA: TGTGCCAGCAGCCGTAATGGTGGGAGTGGTTACACCGGGGAGCTGTTTTTT
CDR3 protein: CASSRNGGSGYTGELFF

D gene: TRBD1
V gene: TRBV7-6
clone size: -
J gene: TRBJ2-1
CDR3 DNA: TGTGCCAGCAGCGAAGACAGGGTAGTCAATGAGCAGTTCTTC
CDR3 protein: CASSEDRVVNEQFF

D gene: TRBD1
V gene: TRBV5-4
clone size: few
J gene: TRBJ1-3
CDR3 DNA: TGTGCCAGCAGCTTGGTCGGACAGGGGGTCGGAAACACCATATATTTT
CDR3 protein: CASSLVGQGVGNTIYF

D gene: -
V gene: TRBV3-1/TRBV3-2
clone size: -
J gene: TRBJ1-5
CDR3 DNA: TGTGCCAGCAGCCAAGGTTGGCAGGGCGCGAATCAGCCCCAGCATTTT
CDR3 protein: CASSQGWQGANQPQHF

D gene: -
V gene: TRBV20-1
clone size: -
J gene: TRBJ1-5
CDR3 DNA: TGCAGTGCTAGTACATTCGGGACATATAGCAATCAGCCCCAGCATTTT
CDR3 protein: CSASTFGTYSNQPQHF

D gene: -
V gene: TRBV6-6
clone size: -
J gene: TRBJ2-7
CDR3 DNA: TGTGCCAGCACGGGCAGGGTCTACGAGCAGTACTTC
CDR3 protein: CASTGRVYEQYF

D gene: -
V gene: TRBV5-1
clone size: -
J gene: TRBJ1-1
CDR3 DNA: TGCGCCAGCAGCATTGACTTTTTGGGCACTGAAGCTTTCTTT
CDR3 protein: CASSIDFLGTEAFF

D gene: -
V gene: TRBV12-3/TRBV12-4
clone size: once
J gene: TRBJ1-1
CDR3 DNA: TGTGCCAGCAGTACGTACGGTGAGACTGAAGCTTTCTTT
CDR3 protein: CASSTYGETEAFF

D gene: -
V gene: TRBV6-2/TRBV6-3
clone size: -
J gene: TRBJ2-5
CDR3 DNA: TGTGCCAGCAGTTACTCGAGCGTTGGCGGGACCCAGTACTTC
CDR3 protein: CASSYSSVGGTQYF

D gene: -
V gene: TRBV5-1
clone size: -
J gene: TRBJ1-2
CDR3 DNA: TGCGCCAGCAGCTCAGAGGGATCTAACTATGGCTACACCTTC
CDR3 protein: CASSSEGSNYGYTF

D gene: TRBD2
V gene: TRBV7-3
clone size: -
J gene: TRBJ2-1
CDR3 DNA: TGTGCCAGCAGCTTAAAGTCTAGCGGGACTAATGAGCAGTTCTTC
CDR3 protein: CASSLKSSGTNEQFF

D gene: -
V gene: TRBV30
clone size: once
J gene: TRBJ1-2
CDR3 DNA: TGTGCCTGGAGTGCTCTAATCCAAGAACCCAAGACACGGCTTAACTATGGCTACACCTTC
CDR3 protein: CAWSALIQEPKTRLNYGYTF

D gene: TRBD1
V gene: TRBV4-3
clone size: -
J gene: TRBJ1-3
CDR3 DNA: TGCGCCAGCAGCCAAACTACAGGGGGAACCTCTGGAAACACCATATATTTT
CDR3 protein: CASSQTTGGTSGNTIYF

D gene: TRBD2
V gene: TRBV11-3
clone size: -
J gene: TRBJ2-1
CDR3 DNA: TGTGCCAGCAGCGAAGGACTAGCGGGGGGGCATGAGCAGTTCTTC
CDR3 protein: CASSEGLAGGHEQFF

D gene: -
V gene: TRBV5-1
clone size: -
J gene: TRBJ1-4
CDR3 DNA: TGCGCCAGCAGCCCCGGACAGCCTAATGAAAAACTGTTTTTT
CDR3 protein: CASSPGQPNEKLFF

D gene: -
V gene: TRBV28
clone size: -
J gene: TRBJ1-5
CDR3 DNA: TGTGCCAGCTCTTACGCCCGGAGAAATCAGCCCCAGCATTTT
CDR3 protein: CASSYARRNQPQHF

D gene: -
V gene: TRBV20-1
clone size: -
J gene: TRBJ2-3
CDR3 DNA: TGCAGTGCTAGTAATGAGGAGGAGGATACGCAGTATTTT
CDR3 protein: CSASNEEEDTQYF

D gene: -
V gene: TRBV6-1
clone size: -
J gene: TRBJ1-5
CDR3 DNA: TGTGCCAGCAGTGAAGGTGGAGGGCCCTACAATCAGCCCCAGCATTTT
CDR3 protein: CASSEGGGPYNQPQHF

D gene: -
V gene: TRBV5-1
clone size: -
J gene: TRBJ1-3
CDR3 DNA: TGCGCCAGCGGCGACTCGGGAAACACCATATATTTT
CDR3 protein: CASGDSGNTIYF

D gene: TRBD2
V gene: TRBV4-1
clone size: once
J gene: TRBJ2-1
CDR3 DNA: TGCGCCAGCAGCCGCCTAGCGGCTCGCTACAATGAGCAGTTCTTC
CDR3 protein: CASSRLAARYNEQFF

D gene: -
V gene: TRBV11-2
clone size: -
J gene: TRBJ2-1
CDR3 DNA: TGTGCCAGCAGCTTAGGTGCAGGTTCCTACAATGAGCAGTTCTTC
CDR3 protein: CASSLGAGSYNEQFF

D gene: TRBD2
V gene: TRBV5-1
clone size: -
J gene: TRBJ2-3
CDR3 DNA: TGCGCCAGCAGCTCTATGAAAGCGGGGGGCCCCACAGATACGCAGTATTTT
CDR3 protein: CASSSMKAGGPTDTQYF

D gene: TRBD1
V gene: TRBV5-1
clone size: -
J gene: TRBJ1-2
CDR3 DNA: TGCGCCAGCAGCACGGGACAGGGGCACCTCTATGGCTACACCTTC
CDR3 protein: CASSTGQGHLYGYTF

D gene: TRBD1
V gene: TRBV9
clone size: -
J gene: TRBJ2-2
CDR3 DNA: TGTGCCAGCAGCGTAACGCAGGGGGCGGGCGGGGAGCTGTTTTTT
CDR3 protein: CASSVTQGAGGELFF

D gene: TRBD2
V gene: TRBV19
clone size: -
J gene: TRBJ2-1
CDR3 DNA: TGTGCCAGTAGTTGGGGACTAGCAGTCAATGAGCAGTTCTTC
CDR3 protein: CASSWGLAVNEQFF

D gene: TRBD2
V gene: TRBV18
clone size: -
J gene: TRBJ2-4
CDR3 DNA: TGTGCCAGCTCACCCCTTAGAGCGGGAGGAGCCAAAAACATTCAGTACTTC
CDR3 protein: CASSPLRAGGAKNIQYF

D gene: -
V gene: TRBV19
clone size: -
J gene: TRBJ1-1
CDR3 DNA: TGTGCCAGTAGTCTACAGGGAAGTAGAACTGAAGCTTTCTTT
CDR3 protein: CASSLQGSRTEAFF

D gene: TRBD1
V gene: TRBV15
clone size: -
J gene: TRBJ1-5
CDR3 DNA: TGTGCCACAAGACAGGGAATGGGCCTCAATCAGCCCCAGCATTTT
CDR3 protein: CATRQGMGLNQPQHF

D gene: -
V gene: TRBV6-2/TRBV6-3
clone size: -
J gene: TRBJ2-2
CDR3 DNA: TGTGCCAGCAGTCGAACTCAGAGGACCGGGGAGCTGTTTTTT
CDR3 protein: CASSRTQRTGELFF

D gene: TRBD1
V gene: TRBV19
clone size: -
J gene: TRBJ1-4
CDR3 DNA: TGTGCCAGTAAAGGGGGCGAGTGGGCTAATGAAAAACTGTTTTTT
CDR3 protein: CASKGGEWANEKLFF

D gene: -
V gene: TRBV29-1
clone size: -
J gene: TRBJ2-7
CDR3 DNA: TGCAGCGTCGGACAGTGGGTCGACGAGCAGTACTTC
CDR3 protein: CSVGQWVDEQYF

D gene: TRBD1
V gene: TRBV28
clone size: -
J gene: TRBJ2-2
CDR3 DNA: TGTGCCAGCAGTGCCCGGGACAGGGGCTCTCTCGGGGAGCTGTTTTTT
CDR3 protein: CASSARDRGSLGELFF

D gene: -
V gene: TRBV9
clone size: -
J gene: TRBJ2-7
CDR3 DNA: TGTGCCAGCAGCGTAGACGTCGGCGGTGCCTACGAGCAGTACTTC
CDR3 protein: CASSVDVGGAYEQYF

D gene: -
V gene: TRBV28
clone size: -
J gene: TRBJ1-5
CDR3 DNA: TGTGCCAGCAGGAGAGACATTTATCAGCCCCAGCATTTT
CDR3 protein: CASRRDIYQPQHF

D gene: -
V gene: TRBV28
clone size: -
J gene: TRBJ1-1
CDR3 DNA: TGTGCCAGCAGTTTCACGGGGGGCACTGAAGCTTTCTTT
CDR3 protein: CASSFTGGTEAFF

D gene: TRBD1
V gene: TRBV30
clone size: once
J gene: TRBJ1-6
CDR3 DNA: TGTGCCTGGAGTACTGGGACAGCCGTCAATTCACCCCTCCACTTT
CDR3 protein: CAWSTGTAVNSPLHF

D gene: TRBD2
V gene: TRBV11-2
clone size: -
J gene: TRBJ2-1
CDR3 DNA: TGTGCCAGCAGCTTAAGGGCTAGCGGGTTGTACAATGAGCAGTTCTTC
CDR3 protein: CASSLRASGLYNEQFF

D gene: -
V gene: TRBV5-4
clone size: many
J gene: TRBJ2-1
CDR3 DNA: TGTGCCAGCAGCTTGGAGGTGGGAGATGAGCAGTTCTTC
CDR3 protein: CASSLEVGDEQFF

D gene: TRBD1
V gene: TRBV7-9
clone size: -
J gene: TRBJ1-4
CDR3 DNA: TGTGCCAGCATCCCCTCAGGGGGTAATGAAAAACTGTTTTTT
CDR3 protein: CASIPSGGNEKLFF

D gene: -
V gene: TRBV5-1
clone size: -
J gene: TRBJ2-3
CDR3 DNA: TGCGCCAGCAGCCTGGGACTTTCCACAGATACGCAGTATTTT
CDR3 protein: CASSLGLSTDTQYF

D gene: TRBD1
V gene: TRBV7-9
clone size: -
J gene: TRBJ1-2
CDR3 DNA: TGTGCCAGCAGCTACCAAATCGGGACAGGGGGAGGCTACACCTTC
CDR3 protein: CASSYQIGTGGGYTF

D gene: -
V gene: TRBV7-8
clone size: -
J gene: TRBJ2-3
CDR3 DNA: TGTGCCAGCAGCCAGTGGGGGGAAGTAGGCACAGATACGCAGTATTTT
CDR3 protein: CASSQWGEVGTDTQYF

D gene: -
V gene: TRBV27
clone size: many
J gene: TRBJ2-1
CDR3 DNA: TGTGCCAGCAGTTTAACGGGAGCCGGGAGAAATGAGCAGTTCTTC
CDR3 protein: CASSLTGAGRNEQFF

D gene: -
V gene: TRBV11-2
clone size: -
J gene: TRBJ1-2
CDR3 DNA: TGTGCCAGCAGCCTCGCCGGGGGGCAACATTTCTATGGCTACACCTTC
CDR3 protein: CASSLAGGQHFYGYTF

D gene: TRBD1
V gene: TRBV27
clone size: -
J gene: TRBJ2-7
CDR3 DNA: TGTGCCAGCAGTAACAGGGGTGATGTCTACGAGCAGTACTTC
CDR3 protein: CASSNRGDVYEQYF

D gene: TRBD2
V gene: TRBV19
clone size: -
J gene: TRBJ2-7
CDR3 DNA: TGTGCCAGTAGTAGGACTAGCGGGAACTACGAGCAGTACTTC
CDR3 protein: CASSRTSGNYEQYF

D gene: -
V gene: TRBV11-1
clone size: -
J gene: TRBJ1-2
CDR3 DNA: TGTGCCAGCAGCCCTGTCAGCGATCTATATGGCTACACCTTC
CDR3 protein: CASSPVSDLYGYTF

D gene: -
V gene: TRBV21-1
clone size: -
J gene: TRBJ2-3
CDR3 DNA: TGTGCCAGCAGCAAATGGGGACTAGCGGGGGAGTATACGCAGTATTTT
CDR3 protein: CASSKWGLAGEYTQYF

D gene: TRBD1
V gene: TRBV28
clone size: -
J gene: TRBJ1-5
CDR3 DNA: TGTGCCAGCAGCCTCACAGGGGGCGATCAGCCCCAGCATTTT
CDR3 protein: CASSLTGGDQPQHF

D gene: -
V gene: TRBV6-5
clone size: -
J gene: TRBJ1-1
CDR3 DNA: TGTGCCAGCAGTTACTCGTGGAGGGTTGAGGCTGAAGCTTTCTTT
CDR3 protein: CASSYSWRVEAEAFF

D gene: -
V gene: TRBV19
clone size: -
J gene: TRBJ2-7
CDR3 DNA: TGTGCCAGTAGTGGGGACTTCTACGAGCAGTACTTC
CDR3 protein: CASSGDFYEQYF

D gene: -
V gene: TRBV7-3
clone size: once
J gene: TRBJ2-3
CDR3 DNA: TGTGCCAGCAGCCAGACAGCCGTAGGCACGCAGTATTTT
CDR3 protein: CASSQTAVGTQYF

D gene: -
V gene: TRBV19
clone size: -
J gene: TRBJ1-1
CDR3 DNA: TGTGCCAGTAGTATACATGGGCTAGGGGACACTGAAGCTTTCTTT
CDR3 protein: CASSIHGLGDTEAFF

D gene: -
V gene: TRBV21-1
clone size: -
J gene: TRBJ2-2
CDR3 DNA: TGTGCCAGCAGCAACTCTAGCACCTCTCACAAGGTGTTTTTT
CDR3 protein: CASSNSSTSHKVFF

D gene: TRBD1
V gene: TRBV6-5
clone size: -
J gene: TRBJ2-2
CDR3 DNA: TGTGCCAGCAGTTCCGGACAGGGAAGGGCCGGGGAGCTGTTTTTT
CDR3 protein: CASSSGQGRAGELFF

D gene: -
V gene: TRBV4-1
clone size: -
J gene: TRBJ2-7
CDR3 DNA: TGCGCCAGCAGCCGAACCGGGACTGGACCCTACGAGCAGTACTTC
CDR3 protein: CASSRTGTGPYEQYF